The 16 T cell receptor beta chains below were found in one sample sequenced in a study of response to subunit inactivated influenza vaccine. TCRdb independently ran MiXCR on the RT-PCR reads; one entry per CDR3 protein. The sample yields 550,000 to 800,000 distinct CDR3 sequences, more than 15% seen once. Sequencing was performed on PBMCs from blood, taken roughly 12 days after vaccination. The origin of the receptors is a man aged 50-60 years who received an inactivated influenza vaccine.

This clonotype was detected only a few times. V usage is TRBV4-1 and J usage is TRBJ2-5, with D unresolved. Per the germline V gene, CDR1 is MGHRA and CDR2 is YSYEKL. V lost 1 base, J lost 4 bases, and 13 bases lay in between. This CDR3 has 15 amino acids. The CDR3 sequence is CASSQVVLVGETQYF. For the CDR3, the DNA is TGCGCCAGCAGCCAAGTCGTTCTAGTTGGAGAGACCCAGTACTTC.

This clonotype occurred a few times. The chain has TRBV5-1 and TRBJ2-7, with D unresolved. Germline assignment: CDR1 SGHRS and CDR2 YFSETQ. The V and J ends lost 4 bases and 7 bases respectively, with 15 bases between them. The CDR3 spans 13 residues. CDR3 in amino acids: CASSIEPPKEQYF. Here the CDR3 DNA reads TGCGCCAGCAGCATTGAACCACCCAAGGAGCAGTACTTC.

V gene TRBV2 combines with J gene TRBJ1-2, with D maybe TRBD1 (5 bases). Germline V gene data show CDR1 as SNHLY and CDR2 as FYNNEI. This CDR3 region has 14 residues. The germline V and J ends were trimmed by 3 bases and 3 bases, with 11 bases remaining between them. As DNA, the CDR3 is TGTGCCAGCAGTGAGGAGGGGATCTACTATGGCTACACCTTC. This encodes CASSEEGIYYGYTF.

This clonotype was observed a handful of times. CDR3 region: CSASRTSVVGDTQYF. Written as DNA, the CDR3 is TGCAGTGCTAGTCGCACTAGCGTTGTGGGGGATACGCAGTATTTT. The V gene is TRBV20-1, the J gene TRBJ2-3; 7 bases are a match to TRBD2. V shed 3 bases and J 6 bases; nucleotides not matched to a gene: 12. The germline CDR1 and CDR2 sequences are DFQATT and SNEGSKA (reference sequence). The CDR3 consists of 15 residues.

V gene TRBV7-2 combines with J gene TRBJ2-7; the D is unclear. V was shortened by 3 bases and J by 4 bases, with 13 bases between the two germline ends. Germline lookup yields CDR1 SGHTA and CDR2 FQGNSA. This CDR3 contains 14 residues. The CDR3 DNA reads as TGTGCCAGCAGCTTCGATCCTTGGTCGTACGAGCAGTACTTC. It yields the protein CASSFDPWSYEQYF.

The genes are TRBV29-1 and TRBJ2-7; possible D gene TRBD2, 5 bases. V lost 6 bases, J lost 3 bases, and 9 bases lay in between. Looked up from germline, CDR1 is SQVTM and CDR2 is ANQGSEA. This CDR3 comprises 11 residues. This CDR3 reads CSVAGHYEQYF. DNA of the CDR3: TGCAGCGTCGCGGGCCACTACGAGCAGTACTTC.

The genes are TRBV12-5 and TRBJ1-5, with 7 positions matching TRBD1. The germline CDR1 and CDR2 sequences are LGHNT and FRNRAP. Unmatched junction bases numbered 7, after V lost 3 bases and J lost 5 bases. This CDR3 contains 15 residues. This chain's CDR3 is CASGFETGYDQPQHF. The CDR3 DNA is TGTGCTAGTGGTTTTGAGACAGGGTACGATCAGCCCCAGCATTTT.

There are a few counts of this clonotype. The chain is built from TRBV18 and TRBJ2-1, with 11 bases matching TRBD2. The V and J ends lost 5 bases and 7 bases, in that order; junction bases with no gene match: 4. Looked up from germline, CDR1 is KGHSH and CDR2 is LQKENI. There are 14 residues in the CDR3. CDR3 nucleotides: TGTGCCAGCTCAGGGACTAGCGGTGGGAATGAGCAGTTCTTC. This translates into CASSGTSGGNEQFF.

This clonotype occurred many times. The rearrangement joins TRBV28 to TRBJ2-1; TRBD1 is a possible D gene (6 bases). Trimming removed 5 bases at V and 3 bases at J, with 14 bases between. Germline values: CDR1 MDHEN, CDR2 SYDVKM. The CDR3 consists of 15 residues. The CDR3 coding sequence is TGTGCCAGCAGTCCTCGGACAGATCTCTACAATGAGCAGTTCTTC. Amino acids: CASSPRTDLYNEQFF.

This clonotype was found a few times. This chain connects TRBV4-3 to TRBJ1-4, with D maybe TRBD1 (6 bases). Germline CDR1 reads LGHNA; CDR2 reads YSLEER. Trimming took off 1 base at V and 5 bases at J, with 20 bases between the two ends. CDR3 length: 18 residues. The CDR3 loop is CASSQGGGTRGRNEKLFF. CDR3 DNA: TGCGCCAGCAGCCAAGGTGGGGGGACACGTGGGAGAAATGAAAAACTGTTTTTT.

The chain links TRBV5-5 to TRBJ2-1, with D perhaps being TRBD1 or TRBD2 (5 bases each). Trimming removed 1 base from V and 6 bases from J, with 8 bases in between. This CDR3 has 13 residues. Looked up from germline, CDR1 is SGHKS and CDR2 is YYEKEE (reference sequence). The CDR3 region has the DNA TGTGCCAGCAGCTTGTTGGGACCCAATGAGCAGTTCTTC. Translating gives CASSLLGPNEQFF. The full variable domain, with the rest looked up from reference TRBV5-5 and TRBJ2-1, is DAGVTQSPTHLIKTRGQQVTLRCSPISGHKSVSWYQQVLGQGPQFIFQYYEKEERGRGNFPDRFSARQFPNYSSELNVNALLLGDSALYLCASSLLGPNEQFFGPGTRLTVL.

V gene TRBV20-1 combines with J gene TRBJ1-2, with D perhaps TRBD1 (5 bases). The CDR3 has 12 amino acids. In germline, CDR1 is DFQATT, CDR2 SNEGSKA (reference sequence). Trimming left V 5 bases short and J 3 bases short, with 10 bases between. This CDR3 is CSAVRGDYGYTF. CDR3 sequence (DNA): TGCAGTGCTGTCCGGGGGGACTATGGCTACACCTTC.

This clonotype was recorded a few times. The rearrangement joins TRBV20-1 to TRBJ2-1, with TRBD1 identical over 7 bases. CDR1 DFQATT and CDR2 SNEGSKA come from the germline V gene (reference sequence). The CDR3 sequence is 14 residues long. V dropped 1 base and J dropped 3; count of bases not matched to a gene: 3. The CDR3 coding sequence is TGCAGTGCTAGAGTAGGGGGCAGCTACAATGAGCAGTTCTTC. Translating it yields CSARVGGSYNEQFF.

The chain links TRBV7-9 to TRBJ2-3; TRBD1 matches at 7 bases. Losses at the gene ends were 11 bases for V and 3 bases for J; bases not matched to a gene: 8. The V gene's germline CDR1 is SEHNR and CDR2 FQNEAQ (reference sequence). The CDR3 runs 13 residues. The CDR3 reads CAGNTGETDTQYF. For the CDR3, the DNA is TGTGCCGGAAATACAGGGGAGACAGATACGCAGTATTTT.

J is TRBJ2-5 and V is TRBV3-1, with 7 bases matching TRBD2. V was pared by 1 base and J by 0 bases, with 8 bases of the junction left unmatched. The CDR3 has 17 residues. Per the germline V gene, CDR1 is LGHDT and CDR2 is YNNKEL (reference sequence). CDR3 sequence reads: CASSQGAGVLYQETQYF. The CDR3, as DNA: TGTGCCAGCAGCCAAGGGGCGGGGGTTCTGTACCAAGAGACCCAGTACTTC.

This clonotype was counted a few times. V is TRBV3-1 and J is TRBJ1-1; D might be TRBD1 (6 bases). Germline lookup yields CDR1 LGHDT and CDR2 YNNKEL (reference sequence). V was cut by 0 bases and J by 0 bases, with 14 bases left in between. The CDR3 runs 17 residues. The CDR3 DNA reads TGTGCCAGCAGCCAAGATTCGATGGGACACATGAACACTGAAGCTTTCTTT. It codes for CASSQDSMGHMNTEAFF.